Below are 7 T cell receptor beta chains sequenced from a single sample in a study of T cells in Graves' hyperthyroidism and ophthalmopathy. RNA transcripts provided the source from which TCR beta CDR3 regions were amplified. In the first-round RT-PCR of the TCR CDR3, the HTBI primer set was used. TCRdb itself ran the multiplex PCR reads through MiXCR, one entry per CDR3 protein. Of a few hundred thousand distinct CDR3 sequences in the sample, more than 15% were seen once. Sequencing was performed on blood. These receptors all stem from a woman in her 30s with Graves' ophthalmopathy.

The V and J genes are TRBV10-3 and TRBJ1-1; a weak D match, TRBD1 (6 bases). Germline V gives CDR1 ENHRY, CDR2 SYGVKD. The V end lost 3 bases, the J end lost 11 bases, and 16 bases lay between the germline ends. This CDR3 has 13 amino acids. CDR3 in DNA: TGTGCCATCAGTGATCTCGAGTCAGGGGAGGCTTTCTTT. It is translated as CAISDLESGEAFF.

This clonotype has at least ten counts. This chain joins TRBV28 and TRBJ2-3, with D perhaps matching TRBD2 (5 bases). Germline lookup yields CDR1 MDHEN and CDR2 SYDVKM. The CDR3 is made up of 15 amino acids. Trimming cost V 6 bases and J 1 base, with 14 bases left between them. The CDR3 bases are TGTGCCAGCAGGCTAGCTGCGCCCCGCACAGATACGCAGTATTTT. Translation gives CASRLAAPRTDTQYF.

The chain couples TRBV6-2 or TRBV6-3 to TRBJ2-2; 9 nucleotides match TRBD2. Germline lookup yields CDR1 MNHEY and CDR2 SVGEGT. The CDR3 runs 16 residues. Trimming took 2 bases from V and 3 from J; bases not matched to a gene: 4. Here the CDR3 reads CASSYGLAIDTGELFF. The DNA of the CDR3 is TGTGCCAGCAGTTACGGACTAGCGATAGACACCGGGGAGCTGTTTTTT.

This clonotype was observed at least ten times. J is TRBJ1-4 and V is TRBV30, with 9 bases aligning to TRBD1. This CDR3 spans 15 amino acids. The V segment lost 3 bases and the J segment 5 bases; nucleotides outside the gene matches: 7. CDR1 GTSNPN and CDR2 SVGIG come from the germline V gene (reference sequence). The CDR3 region has the DNA TGTGCCTGGAGCGTAGGAGGGACAGGGAATGAAAAACTGTTTTTT. Translation gives CAWSVGGTGNEKLFF.

Ten or more counts support this clonotype. The genes are TRBV9 and TRBJ2-1; 8 positions match TRBD1. The CDR3 has 17 residues. The ends lost 3 bases at V and 1 base at J; junction bases unmatched: 9. Germline V lookup: CDR1 SGDLS, CDR2 YYNGEE. The CDR3 DNA sequence: TGTGCCAGCAGCGCCAGGGGGCACGTAGGTTCCTACAATGAGCAGTTCTTC. Amino acids: CASSARGHVGSYNEQFF.

This clonotype turned up a few times. The CDR3 here is CASSVTGGSSGANVLTF. CDR3 in DNA: TGTGCCAGCAGCGTGACAGGGGGCTCTTCTGGGGCCAACGTCCTGACTTTC. The chain links TRBV5-5 to TRBJ2-6; TRBD1 agrees at 10 bases. Germline lookup yields CDR1 SGHKS and CDR2 YYEKEE (reference sequence). Germline trimming cut 4 bases from V and 1 base from J; bases unmatched to any gene: 5. The CDR3 spans 17 residues.

This clonotype was counted ten times or more. This chain links TRBV7-9 with TRBJ2-5; D unclear. The ends were cut back, 3 bases at V and 5 bases at J, with 13 bases in the middle. CDR1 and CDR2 (germline): SEHNR, FQNEAQ (reference sequence). The CDR3 consists of 14 residues. The CDR3 loop reads CASSFVSTEETQYF. The CDR3 DNA reads TGTGCCAGCAGCTTCGTCTCGACGGAGGAGACCCAGTACTTC.